The TCR beta chain described here comes from a study of shared clonotypes between healthy human individuals. The CDR3 is 13 residues long. The germline gives CDR1 MNHNY, CDR2 SVGAGI (reference sequence). Trimming pared 0 bases from V and 6 bases from J, leaving 9 bases between. In the CD4+ fraction, cells were divided into CD45RA+ naive and CD45RA-negative memory subsets. Points from the study as a whole: An expected dependence of interdonor clonotype sharing on sequencing depth was noted.

At the deep level, the assay was run. Libraries were prepared by immunoSEQ multiplex PCR; TCRdb keeps only in-frame clonotypes and omits some of them. The sample contains 600,000 to 750,000 clones, around 72% of which appear only once. Note on this clone: Its antigen is not identified.

The sequenced material came from memory CD4+ T cells sorted from blood. Subset described: CD45RA-negative fraction. The TCR was taken from a woman in her 30s in good health. This rearrangement joins TRBV6-6 to TRBJ2-7; a possible D gene is TRBD2 (5 bases). CDR3 residues: CASSYSNSGEQYF. DNA of the CDR3: TGTGCCAGCAGTTACTCGAACAGCGGCGAGCAGTACTTC.